The sequence of this T cell receptor beta chain was determined in a study of cytomegalovirus exposure and HLA in healthy donors. V lost 5 bases and J 1 base, leaving 17 bases between the germline ends. This CDR3 spans 16 amino acids. Germline assignment: CDR1 MNHEY and CDR2 SMNVEV (reference sequence). This PCR relied on a set of 60 Vbeta primers and 13 Jbeta primers. Libraries were prepared by immunoSEQ multiplex PCR; TCRdb keeps only in-frame clonotypes and omits some of them. This sample has 150,000 to 200,000 clones, with roughly 76% found just once. As regards this clone: The antigen is unknown.

Study observations and caveats: Later on, an analysis showed TCR association rates differing by HLA locus, with DRB1 the most and HLA-C the fewest. An analysis that was carried out later associated 16,951 TCR beta sequences with HLA alleles at 0.05 false discovery rate. Productive status was seen about 87% or about 30% of the time for most TCR beta V segments in an earlier analysis.

This chain uses TRBV27 with TRBJ1-1; weak D call: TRBD1 (5 bases). Specimen: PBMCs. This clonotype was sampled from a young woman in good health and CMV-seropositive. This CDR3 is CASSAHPWGGNTEAFF. The CDR3, as DNA: TGTGCCAGCAGTGCCCACCCCTGGGGGGGGAACACTGAAGCTTTCTTT.